This entry concerns a single T cell receptor beta chain. These data come from a study of blood T cell repertoires in COVID-19. The V segment lost 2 bases and the J segment 3 bases; nucleotides outside the gene matches: 9. The CDR3 has 16 amino acids. Germline V CDR1 and CDR2: SGDLS, YYNGEE. Repertoires were generated with immunoSEQ multiplex PCR, while TCRdb's copy carries only in-frame clones and drops some. The profile shows more than 100,000 clones, more than 70% of them singletons. Sequencing was carried out using peripheral blood. This chain uses TRBV9 with TRBJ2-7; 9 nucleotides agree with TRBD2. This clonotype originated in a woman aged 25 to 39 who had recovered from COVID-19. The CDR3 coding sequence is TGTGCCAGCAGCGTGGGCCCAGCGGGAGGAAACTACGAGCAGTACTTC. It yields the protein CASSVGPAGGNYEQYF. Variable domain in full (rest from reference TRBV9 and TRBJ2-7): DSGVTQTPKHLITATGQRVTLRCSPRSGDLSVYWYQQSLDQGLQFLIQYYNGEERAKGNILERFSAQQFPDLHSELNLSSLELGDSALYFCASSVGPAGGNYEQYFGPGTRLTVT.